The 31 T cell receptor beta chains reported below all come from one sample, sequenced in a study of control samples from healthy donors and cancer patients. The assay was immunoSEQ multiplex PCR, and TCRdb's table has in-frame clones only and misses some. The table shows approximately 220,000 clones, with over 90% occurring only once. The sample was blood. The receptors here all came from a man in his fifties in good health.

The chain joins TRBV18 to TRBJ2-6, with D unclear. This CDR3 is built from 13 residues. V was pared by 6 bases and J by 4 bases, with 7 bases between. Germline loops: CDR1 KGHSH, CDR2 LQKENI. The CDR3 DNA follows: TGTGCCAGCTCGCCAGACGGGGCCAACGTCCTGACTTTC. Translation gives CASSPDGANVLTF.

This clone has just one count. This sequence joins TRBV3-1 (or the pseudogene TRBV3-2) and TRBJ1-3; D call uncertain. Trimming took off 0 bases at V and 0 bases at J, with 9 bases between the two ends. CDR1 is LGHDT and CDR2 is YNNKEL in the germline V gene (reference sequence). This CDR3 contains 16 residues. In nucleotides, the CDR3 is TGTGCCAGCAGCCAAGATTGGACGAGCTCTGGAAACACCATATATTTT. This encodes CASSQDWTSSGNTIYF.

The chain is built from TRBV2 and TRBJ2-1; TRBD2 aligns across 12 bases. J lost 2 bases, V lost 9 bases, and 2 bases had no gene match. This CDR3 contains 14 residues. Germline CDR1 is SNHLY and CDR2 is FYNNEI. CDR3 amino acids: CASRTSGAYNEQFF. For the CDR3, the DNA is TGTGCCAGTCGGACTAGCGGGGCCTACAATGAGCAGTTCTTC.

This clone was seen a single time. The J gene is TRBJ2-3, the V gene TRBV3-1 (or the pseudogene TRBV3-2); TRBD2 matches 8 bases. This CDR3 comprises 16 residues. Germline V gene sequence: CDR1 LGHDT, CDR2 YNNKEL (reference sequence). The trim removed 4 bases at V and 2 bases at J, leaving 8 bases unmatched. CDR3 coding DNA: TGTGCCAGCAGCCTTCCTAGCGGGCCCTCCACAGATACGCAGTATTTT. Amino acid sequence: CASSLPSGPSTDTQYF.

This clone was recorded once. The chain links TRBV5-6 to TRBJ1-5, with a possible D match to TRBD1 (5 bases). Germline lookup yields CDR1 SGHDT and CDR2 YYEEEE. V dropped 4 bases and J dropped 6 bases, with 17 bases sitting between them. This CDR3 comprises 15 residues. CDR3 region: CASSPSRGVGQPQHF. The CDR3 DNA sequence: TGTGCCAGCAGCCCATCACGGGGGGTTGGTCAGCCCCAGCATTTT. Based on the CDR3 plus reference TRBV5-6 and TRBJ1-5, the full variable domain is DAGVTQSPTHLIKTRGQQVTLRCSPKSGHDTVSWYQQALGQGPQFIFQYYEEEERQRGNFPDRFSGHQFPNYSSELNVNALLLGDSALYLCASSPSRGVGQPQHFGDGTRLSIL.

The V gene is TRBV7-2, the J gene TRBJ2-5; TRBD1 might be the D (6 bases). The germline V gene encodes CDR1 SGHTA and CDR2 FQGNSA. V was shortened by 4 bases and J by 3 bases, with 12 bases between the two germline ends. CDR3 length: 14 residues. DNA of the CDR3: TGTGCCAGCAGCTCCCTAAAGGGGGAAGAGACCCAGTACTTC. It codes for CASSSLKGEETQYF.

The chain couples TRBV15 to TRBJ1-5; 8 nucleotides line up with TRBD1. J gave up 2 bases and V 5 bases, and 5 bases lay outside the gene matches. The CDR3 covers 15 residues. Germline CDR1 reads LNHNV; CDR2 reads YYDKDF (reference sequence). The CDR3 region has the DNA TGTGCCACCAGCGGCAGGACAGGGCGCAATCAGCCCCAGCATTTT. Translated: CATSGRTGRNQPQHF.

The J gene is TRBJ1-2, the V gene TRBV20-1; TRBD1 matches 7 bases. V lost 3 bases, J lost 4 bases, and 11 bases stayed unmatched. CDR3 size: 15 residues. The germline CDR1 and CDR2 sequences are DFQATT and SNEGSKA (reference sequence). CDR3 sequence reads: CSASHRQGDGYGYTF. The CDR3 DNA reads TGCAGTGCTAGTCACAGGCAGGGGGATGGCTATGGCTACACCTTC.

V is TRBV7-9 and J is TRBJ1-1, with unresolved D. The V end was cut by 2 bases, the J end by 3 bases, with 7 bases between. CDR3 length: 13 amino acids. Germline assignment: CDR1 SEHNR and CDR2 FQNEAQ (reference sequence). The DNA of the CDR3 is TGTGCCAGCAGCTTATCAGTTGACACTGAAGCTTTCTTT. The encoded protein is CASSLSVDTEAFF.

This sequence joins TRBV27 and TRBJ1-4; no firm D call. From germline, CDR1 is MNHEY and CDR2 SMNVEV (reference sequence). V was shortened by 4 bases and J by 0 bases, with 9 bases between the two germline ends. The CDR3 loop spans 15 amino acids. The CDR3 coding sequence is TGTGCCAGCAGTTCCCGAGTCGCAACTAATGAAAAACTGTTTTTT. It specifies CASSSRVATNEKLFF. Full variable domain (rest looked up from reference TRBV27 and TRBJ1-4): EAQVTQNPRYLITVTGKKLTVTCSQNMNHEYMSWYRQDPGLGLRQIYYSMNVEVTDKGDVPEGYKVSRKEKRNFPLILESPSPNQTSLYFCASSSRVATNEKLFFGSGTQLSVL.

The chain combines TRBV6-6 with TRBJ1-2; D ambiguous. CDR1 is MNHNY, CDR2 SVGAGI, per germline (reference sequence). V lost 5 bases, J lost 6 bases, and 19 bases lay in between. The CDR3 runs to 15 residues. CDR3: CASSPRESGAHGYTF. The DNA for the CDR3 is TGTGCCAGCAGTCCGAGAGAATCGGGAGCCCATGGCTACACCTTC.

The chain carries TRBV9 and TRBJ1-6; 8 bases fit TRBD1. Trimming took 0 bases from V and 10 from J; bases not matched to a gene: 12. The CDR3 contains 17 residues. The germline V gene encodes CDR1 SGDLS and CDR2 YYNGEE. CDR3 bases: TGTGCCAGCAGCGTAGGAAACAGGGGGGCTATAGAGTCACCCCTCCACTTT. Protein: CASSVGNRGAIESPLHF.

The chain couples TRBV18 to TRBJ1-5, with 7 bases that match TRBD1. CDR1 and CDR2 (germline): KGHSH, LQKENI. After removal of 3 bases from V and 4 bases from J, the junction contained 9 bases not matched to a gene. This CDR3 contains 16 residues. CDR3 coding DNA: TGTGCCAGCTCACCCCAGAGACAGGGCCAAAATCAGCCCCAGCATTTT. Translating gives CASSPQRQGQNQPQHF.

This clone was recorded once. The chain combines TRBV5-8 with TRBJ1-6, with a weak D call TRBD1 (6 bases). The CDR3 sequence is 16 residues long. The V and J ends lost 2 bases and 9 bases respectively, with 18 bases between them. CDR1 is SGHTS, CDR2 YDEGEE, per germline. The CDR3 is CASSLGRGNFGSPLHF. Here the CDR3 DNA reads TGTGCCAGCAGCTTAGGCAGGGGAAATTTTGGTTCACCCCTCCACTTT. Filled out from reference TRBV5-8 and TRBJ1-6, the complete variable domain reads EAGVTQSPTHLIKTRGQQATLRCSPISGHTSVYWYQQALGLGLQFLLWYDEGEERNRGNFPPRFSGRQFPNYSSELNVNALELEDSALYLCASSLGRGNFGSPLHFGNGTRLTVT.

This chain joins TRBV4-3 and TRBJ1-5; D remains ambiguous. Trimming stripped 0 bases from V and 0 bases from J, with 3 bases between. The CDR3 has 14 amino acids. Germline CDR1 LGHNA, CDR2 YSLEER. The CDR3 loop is CASSQDHSNQPQHF. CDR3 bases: TGCGCCAGCAGCCAAGATCATAGCAATCAGCCCCAGCATTTT.

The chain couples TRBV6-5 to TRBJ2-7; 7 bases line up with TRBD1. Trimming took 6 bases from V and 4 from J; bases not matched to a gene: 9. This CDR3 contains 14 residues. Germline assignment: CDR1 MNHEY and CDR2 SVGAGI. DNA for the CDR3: TGTGCCAGCAGGCGACAGGGCAGTCAGTACGAGCAGTACTTC. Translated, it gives CASRRQGSQYEQYF.

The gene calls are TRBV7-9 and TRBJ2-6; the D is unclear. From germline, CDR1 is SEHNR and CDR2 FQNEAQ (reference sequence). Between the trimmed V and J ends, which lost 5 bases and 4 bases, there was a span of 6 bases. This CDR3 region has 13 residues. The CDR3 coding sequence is TGTGCCAGCAGCCCCCTGGGGGCCAACGTCCTGACTTTC. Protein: CASSPLGANVLTF.

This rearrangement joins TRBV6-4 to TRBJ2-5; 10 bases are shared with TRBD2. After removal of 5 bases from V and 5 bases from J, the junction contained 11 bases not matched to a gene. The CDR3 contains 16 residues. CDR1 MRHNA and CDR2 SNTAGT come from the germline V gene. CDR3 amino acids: CASSNGPSGGRETQYF. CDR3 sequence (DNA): TGTGCCAGCAGTAACGGGCCTAGCGGGGGTCGGGAGACCCAGTACTTC.

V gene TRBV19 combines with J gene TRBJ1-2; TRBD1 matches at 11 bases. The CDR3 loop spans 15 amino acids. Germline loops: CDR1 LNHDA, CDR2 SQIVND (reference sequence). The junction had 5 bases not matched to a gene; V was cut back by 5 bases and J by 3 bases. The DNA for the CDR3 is TGTGCCAGTAGTGCTCCGGGACAGGGGGACTATGGCTACACCTTC. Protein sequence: CASSAPGQGDYGYTF.

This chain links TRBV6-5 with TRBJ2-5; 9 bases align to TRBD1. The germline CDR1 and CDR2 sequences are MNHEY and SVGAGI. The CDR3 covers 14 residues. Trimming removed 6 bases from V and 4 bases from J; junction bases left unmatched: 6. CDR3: CASRQGALGETQYF. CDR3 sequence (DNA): TGTGCCAGCAGACAGGGGGCGCTAGGAGAGACCCAGTACTTC.

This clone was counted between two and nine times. CDR3 region: CASSYGDRDTQYF. The CDR3 bases are TGCGCCAGCAGCTACGGTGATAGGGATACGCAGTATTTT. This rearrangement joins TRBV5-1 to TRBJ2-3; D is unresolved. The CDR3 spans 13 residues. The V end lost 3 bases, the J end lost 6 bases, and 11 bases lay between the germline ends. CDR1 is SGHRS, CDR2 YFSETQ, per germline.

CDR3 in DNA: TGTGCCAGCTCACCAGGAGCGGGTAATTCACCCCTCCACTTT. Its translation is CASSPGAGNSPLHF. The chain combines TRBV18 with TRBJ1-6; D call uncertain. CDR1 KGHSH and CDR2 LQKENI come from the germline V gene. The V gene lost 2 bases and the J gene lost 6 bases, with 8 bases spanning the gap. The CDR3 has 14 residues.

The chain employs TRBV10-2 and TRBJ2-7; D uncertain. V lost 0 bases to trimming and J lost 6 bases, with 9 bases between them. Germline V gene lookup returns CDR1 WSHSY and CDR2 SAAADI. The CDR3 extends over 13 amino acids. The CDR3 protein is CASSESPQSEQYF. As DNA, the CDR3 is TGCGCCAGCAGTGAGTCGCCCCAAAGCGAGCAGTACTTC.

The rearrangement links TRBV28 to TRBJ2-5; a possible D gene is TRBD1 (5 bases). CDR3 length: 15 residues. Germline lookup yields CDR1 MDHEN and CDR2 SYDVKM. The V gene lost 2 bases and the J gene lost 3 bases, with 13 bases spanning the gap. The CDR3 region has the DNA TGTGCCAGCAGTTTAAGGGGAACGGGTGAAGAGACCCAGTACTTC. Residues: CASSLRGTGEETQYF. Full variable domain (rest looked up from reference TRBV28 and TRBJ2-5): DVKVTQSSRYLVKRTGEKVFLECVQDMDHENMFWYRQDPGLGLRLIYFSYDVKMKEKGDIPEGYSVSREKKERFSLILESASTNQTSMYLCASSLRGTGEETQYFGPGTRLLVL.

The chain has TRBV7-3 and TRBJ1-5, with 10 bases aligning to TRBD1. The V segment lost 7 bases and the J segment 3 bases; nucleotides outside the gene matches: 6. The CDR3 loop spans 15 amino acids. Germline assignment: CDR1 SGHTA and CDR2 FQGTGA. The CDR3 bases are TGTGCCAGCATACCCGGGACAGGGGTCAATCAGCCCCAGCATTTT. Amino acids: CASIPGTGVNQPQHF.

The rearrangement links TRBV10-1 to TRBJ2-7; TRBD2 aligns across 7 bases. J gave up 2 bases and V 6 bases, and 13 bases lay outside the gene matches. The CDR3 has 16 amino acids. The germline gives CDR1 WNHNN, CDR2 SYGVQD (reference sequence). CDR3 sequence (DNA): TGCGCCAGCAGGGGGTTTTGTGGGGGGAGGGCCTACGAGCAGTACTTC. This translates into CASRGFCGGRAYEQYF.

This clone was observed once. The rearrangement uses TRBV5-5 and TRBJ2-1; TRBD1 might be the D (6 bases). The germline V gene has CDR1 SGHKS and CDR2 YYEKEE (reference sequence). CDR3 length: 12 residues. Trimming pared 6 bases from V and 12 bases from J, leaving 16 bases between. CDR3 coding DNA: TGTGCCAGCAACTCAGGGGTAGGCGGGCAGTTCTTC. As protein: CASNSGVGGQFF.

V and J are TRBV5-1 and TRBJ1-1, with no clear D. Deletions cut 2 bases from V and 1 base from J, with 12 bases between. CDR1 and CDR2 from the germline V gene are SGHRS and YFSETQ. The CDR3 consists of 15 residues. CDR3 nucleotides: TGCGCCAGCAGCTTAGGGCCGGAAAGGAACACTGAAGCTTTCTTT. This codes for CASSLGPERNTEAFF.

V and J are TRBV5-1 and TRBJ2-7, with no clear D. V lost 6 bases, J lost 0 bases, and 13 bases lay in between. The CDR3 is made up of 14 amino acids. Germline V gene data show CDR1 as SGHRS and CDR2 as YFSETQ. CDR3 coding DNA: TGCGCCAGCACGACGGATCCAAGCTCCTACGAGCAGTACGTC. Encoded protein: CASTTDPSSYEQYV.

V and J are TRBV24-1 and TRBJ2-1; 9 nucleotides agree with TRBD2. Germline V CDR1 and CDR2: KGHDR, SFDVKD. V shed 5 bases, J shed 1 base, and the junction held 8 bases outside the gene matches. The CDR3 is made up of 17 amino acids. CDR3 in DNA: TGTGCCACCAGTGGATGGGGACTAGCTGGTTCCTACAATGAGCAGTTCTTC. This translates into CATSGWGLAGSYNEQFF.

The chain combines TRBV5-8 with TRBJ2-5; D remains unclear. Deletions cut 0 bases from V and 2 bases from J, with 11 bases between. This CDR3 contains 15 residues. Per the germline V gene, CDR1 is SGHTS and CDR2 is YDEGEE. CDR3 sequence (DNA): TGTGCCAGCAGCTTGGTAGTCGGGCCGCAAGAGACCCAGTACTTC. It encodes CASSLVVGPQETQYF.